This TCR beta chain is drawn from a study of CD8+ T cells in alopecia areata. With 0 bases removed from V and 3 bases from J, the gap between germline ends came to 12 bases. This CDR3 spans 15 amino acids. The germline gives CDR1 SGHRS, CDR2 YFSETQ. RNA was isolated and reverse transcribed to cDNA, the sequencing template. Method: immunoSEQ multiplex PCR; TCRdb's copy keeps in-frame clones and lacks some. The table shows hundreds of thousands of clones, with 50% to 65% occurring only once. Here the sequenced sample was CD4+ T cells sorted from blood, taken at week 0. This chain connects TRBV5-1 to TRBJ1-2, with D perhaps TRBD1 (6 bases). The sequence came from a human donor with alopecia areata. CDR3 sequence: CASSLAPGADYGYTF. As DNA, the CDR3 is TGCGCCAGCAGCTTGGCCCCGGGGGCAGACTATGGCTACACCTTC.